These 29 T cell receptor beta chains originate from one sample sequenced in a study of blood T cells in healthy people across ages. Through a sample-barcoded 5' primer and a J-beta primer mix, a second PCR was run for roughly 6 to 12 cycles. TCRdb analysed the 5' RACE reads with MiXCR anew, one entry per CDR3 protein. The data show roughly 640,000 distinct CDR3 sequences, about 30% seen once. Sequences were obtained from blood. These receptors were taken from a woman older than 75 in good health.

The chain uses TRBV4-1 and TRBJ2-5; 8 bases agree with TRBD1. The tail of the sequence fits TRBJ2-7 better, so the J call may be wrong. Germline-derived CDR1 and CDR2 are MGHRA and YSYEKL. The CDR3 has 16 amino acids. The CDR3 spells CASSQAGQERIYEQYF. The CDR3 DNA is TGCGCCAGCAGCCAAGCGGGACAGGAGAGGATTTACGAGCAGTACTTC.

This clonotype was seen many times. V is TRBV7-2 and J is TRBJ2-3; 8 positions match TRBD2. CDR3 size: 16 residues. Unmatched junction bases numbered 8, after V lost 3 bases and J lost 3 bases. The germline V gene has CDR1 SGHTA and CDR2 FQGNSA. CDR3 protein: CASSLTSARATDTQYF. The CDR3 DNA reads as TGTGCCAGCAGCTTGACTAGCGCCAGGGCAACAGATACGCAGTATTTT.

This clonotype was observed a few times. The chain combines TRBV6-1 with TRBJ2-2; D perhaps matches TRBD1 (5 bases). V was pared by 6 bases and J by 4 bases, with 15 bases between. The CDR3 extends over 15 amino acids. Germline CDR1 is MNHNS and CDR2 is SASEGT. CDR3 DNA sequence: TGTGCCAGCAGGGAGAACTGGGGCGGCACCGGGGAGCTGTTTTTT. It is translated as CASRENWGGTGELFF.

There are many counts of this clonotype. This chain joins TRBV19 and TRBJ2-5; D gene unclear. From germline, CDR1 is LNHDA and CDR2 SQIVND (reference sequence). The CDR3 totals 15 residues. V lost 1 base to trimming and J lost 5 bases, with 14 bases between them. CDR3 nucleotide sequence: TGTGCCAGTAGTATAGCGAGAGATTCTGGTGAGACCCAGTACTTC. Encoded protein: CASSIARDSGETQYF.

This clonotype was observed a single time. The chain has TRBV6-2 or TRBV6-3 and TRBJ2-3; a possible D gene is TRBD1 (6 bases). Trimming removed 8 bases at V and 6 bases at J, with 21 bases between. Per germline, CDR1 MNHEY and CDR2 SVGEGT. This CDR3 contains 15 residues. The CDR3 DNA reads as TGTGCCAGCCTCCGGGACACACCATCGACGGATACGCAGTATTTT. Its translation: CASLRDTPSTDTQYF.

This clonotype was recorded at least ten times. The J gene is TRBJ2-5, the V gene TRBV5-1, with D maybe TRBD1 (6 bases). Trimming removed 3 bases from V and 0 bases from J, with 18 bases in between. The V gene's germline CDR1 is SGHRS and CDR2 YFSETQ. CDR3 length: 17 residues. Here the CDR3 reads CASSYSAPRTDQETQYF. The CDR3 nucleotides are TGCGCCAGCAGCTATTCAGCCCCACGGACAGACCAAGAGACCCAGTACTTC.

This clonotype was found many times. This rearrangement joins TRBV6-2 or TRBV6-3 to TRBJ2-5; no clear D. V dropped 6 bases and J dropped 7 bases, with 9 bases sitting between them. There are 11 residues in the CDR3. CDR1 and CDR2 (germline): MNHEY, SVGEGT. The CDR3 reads CASRLGGTQYF. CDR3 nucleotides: TGTGCCAGCAGGCTGGGCGGGACCCAGTACTTC.

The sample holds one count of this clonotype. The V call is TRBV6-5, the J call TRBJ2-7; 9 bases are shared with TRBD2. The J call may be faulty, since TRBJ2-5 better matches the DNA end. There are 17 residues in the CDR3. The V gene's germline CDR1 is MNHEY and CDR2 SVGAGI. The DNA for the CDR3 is TGTGCCAGCAGTTACTCGATGGGAGCGGGGGGTGGTGGGACCCAGTACTTC. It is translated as CASSYSMGAGGGGTQYF.

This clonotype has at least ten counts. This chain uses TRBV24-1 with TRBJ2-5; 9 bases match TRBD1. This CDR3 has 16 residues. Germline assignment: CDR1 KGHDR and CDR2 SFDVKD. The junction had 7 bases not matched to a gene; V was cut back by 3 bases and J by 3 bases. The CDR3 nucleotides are TGTGCCACCAGTGATCCGACAGGGGGAGGAGAAGAGACCCAGTACTTC. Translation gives CATSDPTGGGEETQYF.

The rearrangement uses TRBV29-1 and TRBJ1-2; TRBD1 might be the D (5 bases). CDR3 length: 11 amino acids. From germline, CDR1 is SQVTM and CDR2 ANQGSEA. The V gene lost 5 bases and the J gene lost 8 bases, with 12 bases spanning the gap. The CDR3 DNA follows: TGCAGCGTTTCCCCCCGGGGGGGCTACACCTTC. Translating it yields CSVSPRGGYTF.

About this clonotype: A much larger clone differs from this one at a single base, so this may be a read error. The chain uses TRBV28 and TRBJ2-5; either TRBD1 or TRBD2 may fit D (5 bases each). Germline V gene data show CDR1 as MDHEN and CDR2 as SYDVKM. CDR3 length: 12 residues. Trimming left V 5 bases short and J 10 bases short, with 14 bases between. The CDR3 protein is CASSTEGYHQYF. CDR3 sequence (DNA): TGTGCCAGCAGTACCGAGGGGTACCACCAGTACTTC.

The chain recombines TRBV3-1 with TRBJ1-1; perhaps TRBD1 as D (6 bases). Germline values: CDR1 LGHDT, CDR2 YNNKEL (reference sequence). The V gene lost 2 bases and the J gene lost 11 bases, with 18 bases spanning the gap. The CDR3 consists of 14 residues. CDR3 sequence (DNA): TGTGCCAGCAGCCAACCACAGGGAGCCCGGGGGGCTTTCTTT. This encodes CASSQPQGARGAFF.

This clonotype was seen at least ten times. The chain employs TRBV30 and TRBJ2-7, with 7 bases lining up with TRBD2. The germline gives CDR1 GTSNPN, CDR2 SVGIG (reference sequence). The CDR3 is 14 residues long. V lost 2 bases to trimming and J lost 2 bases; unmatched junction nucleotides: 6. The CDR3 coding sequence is TGTGCCTGGAGTCCCAAGGGAGGGACCTACGAGCAGTACTTC. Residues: CAWSPKGGTYEQYF.

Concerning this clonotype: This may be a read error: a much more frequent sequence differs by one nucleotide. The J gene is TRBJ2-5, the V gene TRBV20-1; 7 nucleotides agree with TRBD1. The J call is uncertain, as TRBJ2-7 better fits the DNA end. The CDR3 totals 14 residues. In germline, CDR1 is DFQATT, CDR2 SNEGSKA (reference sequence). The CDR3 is CSASNRGSLGEQYF. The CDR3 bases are TGCAGTGCTAGTAACAGGGGAAGCCTTGGCGAGCAGTACTTC.

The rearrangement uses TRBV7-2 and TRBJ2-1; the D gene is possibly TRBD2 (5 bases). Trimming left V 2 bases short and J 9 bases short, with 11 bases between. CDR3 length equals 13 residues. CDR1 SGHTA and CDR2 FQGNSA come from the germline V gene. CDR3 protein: CASSLLVEGEQFF. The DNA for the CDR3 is TGTGCCAGCAGCTTATTGGTTGAGGGTGAGCAGTTCTTC.

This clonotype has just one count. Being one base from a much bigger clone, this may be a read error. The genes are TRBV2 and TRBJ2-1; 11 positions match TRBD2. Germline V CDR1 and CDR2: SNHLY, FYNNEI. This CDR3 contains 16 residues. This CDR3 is CASSEASGGDYNERFF. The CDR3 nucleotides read TGTGCCAGCAGTGAAGCTAGCGGGGGGGATTACAATGAGCGGTTCTTC.

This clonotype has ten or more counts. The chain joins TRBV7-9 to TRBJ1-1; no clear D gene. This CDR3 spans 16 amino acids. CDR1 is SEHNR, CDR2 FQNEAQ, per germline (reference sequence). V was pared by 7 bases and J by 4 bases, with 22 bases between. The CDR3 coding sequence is TGTGCCAGCACCCTGAGTTCAGGCGGGGAGGGCACTGAAGCTTTCTTT. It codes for CASTLSSGGEGTEAFF.

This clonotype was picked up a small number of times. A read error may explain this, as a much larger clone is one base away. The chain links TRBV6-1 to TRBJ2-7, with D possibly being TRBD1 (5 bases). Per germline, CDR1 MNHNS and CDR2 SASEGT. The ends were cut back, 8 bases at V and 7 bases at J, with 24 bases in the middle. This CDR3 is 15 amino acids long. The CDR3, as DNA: TGTGCCAGCCTCCCGAGGCAGGGAATAGGTTATGAGCAGTACTTC. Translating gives CASLPRQGIGYEQYF.

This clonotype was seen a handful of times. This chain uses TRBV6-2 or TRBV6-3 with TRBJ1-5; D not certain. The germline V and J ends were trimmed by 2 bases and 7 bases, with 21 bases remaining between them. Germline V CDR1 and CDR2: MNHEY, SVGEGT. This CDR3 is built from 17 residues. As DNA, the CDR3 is TGTGCCAGCAGTTACGGCCTTTGGGCCGGAGCCGAACAGCCCCAGCATTTT. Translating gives CASSYGLWAGAEQPQHF.

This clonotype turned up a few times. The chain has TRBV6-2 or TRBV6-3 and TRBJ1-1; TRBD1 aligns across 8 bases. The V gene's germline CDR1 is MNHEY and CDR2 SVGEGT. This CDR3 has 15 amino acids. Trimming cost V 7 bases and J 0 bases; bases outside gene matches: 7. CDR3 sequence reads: CASITRDRLNTEAFF. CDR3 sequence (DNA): TGTGCCAGCATTACGAGGGACAGGCTGAACACTGAAGCTTTCTTT.

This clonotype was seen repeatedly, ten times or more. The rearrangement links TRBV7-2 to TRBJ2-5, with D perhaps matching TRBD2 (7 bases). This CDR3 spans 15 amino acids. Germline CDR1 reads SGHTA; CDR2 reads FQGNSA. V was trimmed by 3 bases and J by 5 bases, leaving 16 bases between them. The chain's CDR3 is CASSLGGTNGETQYF. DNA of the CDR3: TGTGCCAGCAGCTTGGGGGGGACAAATGGGGAGACCCAGTACTTC.

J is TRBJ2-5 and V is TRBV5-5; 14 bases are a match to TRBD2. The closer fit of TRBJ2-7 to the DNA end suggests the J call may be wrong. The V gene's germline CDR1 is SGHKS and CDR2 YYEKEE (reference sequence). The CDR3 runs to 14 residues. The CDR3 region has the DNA TGTGCCAGCAGCGGGACTAGCGGGAGCTTCGAGCAGTACTTC. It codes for CASSGTSGSFEQYF.

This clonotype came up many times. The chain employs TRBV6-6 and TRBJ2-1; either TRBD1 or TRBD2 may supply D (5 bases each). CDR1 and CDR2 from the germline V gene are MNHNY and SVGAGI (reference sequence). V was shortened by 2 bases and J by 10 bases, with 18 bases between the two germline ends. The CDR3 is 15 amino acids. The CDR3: CASSYTLWGFDEQFF. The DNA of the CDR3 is TGTGCCAGCAGTTACACCCTCTGGGGGTTTGACGAGCAGTTCTTC.

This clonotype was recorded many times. This CDR3 is CASSEVVQTQQFF. CDR3 nucleotide sequence: TGTGCCAGCAGTGAGGTGGTGCAAACTCAGCAGTTCTTC. J is TRBJ2-1 and V is TRBV6-1; no firm D call. CDR3 length equals 13 residues. Deletions cut 3 bases from V and 11 bases from J, with 14 bases between. CDR1 and CDR2 from the germline V gene are MNHNS and SASEGT.

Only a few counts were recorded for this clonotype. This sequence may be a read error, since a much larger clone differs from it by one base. CDR3 loop: CASSVDGASVETQFF. CDR3 in DNA: TGTGCCAGCAGCGTAGATGGGGCCAGTGTAGAGACCCAGTTCTTC. The V gene is TRBV9, the J gene TRBJ2-1, with D possibly TRBD1 on 5 matching bases. Trimming pared 0 bases from V and 13 bases from J, leaving 20 bases between. Germline CDR1 is SGDLS and CDR2 is YYNGEE. This CDR3 is 15 amino acids long. The whole variable domain, filled in from reference TRBV9 and TRBJ2-1, reads DSGVTQTPKHLITATGQRVTLRCSPRSGDLSVYWYQQSLDQGLQFLIQYYNGEERAKGNILERFSAQQFPDLHSELNLSSLELGDSALYFCASSVDGASVETQFFGPGTRLTVL.

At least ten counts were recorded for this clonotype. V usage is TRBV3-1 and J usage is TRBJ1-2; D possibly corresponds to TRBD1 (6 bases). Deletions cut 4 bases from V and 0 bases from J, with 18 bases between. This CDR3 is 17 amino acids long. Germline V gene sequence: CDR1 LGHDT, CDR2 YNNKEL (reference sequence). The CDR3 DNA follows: TGTGCCAGCAGCCCGACCTTACAAGGGGGAGCTAACTATGGCTACACCTTC. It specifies CASSPTLQGGANYGYTF.

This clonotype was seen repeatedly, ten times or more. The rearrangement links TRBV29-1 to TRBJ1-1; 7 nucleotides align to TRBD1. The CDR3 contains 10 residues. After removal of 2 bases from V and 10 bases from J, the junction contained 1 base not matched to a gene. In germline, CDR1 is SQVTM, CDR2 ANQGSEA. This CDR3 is CSVESGGAFF. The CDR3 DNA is TGCAGCGTTGAATCAGGGGGAGCTTTCTTT.

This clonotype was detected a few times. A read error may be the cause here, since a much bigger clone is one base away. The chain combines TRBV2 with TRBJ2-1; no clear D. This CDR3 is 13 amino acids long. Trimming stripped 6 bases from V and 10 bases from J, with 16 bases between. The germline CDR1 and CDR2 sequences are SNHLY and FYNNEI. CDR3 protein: CASRMGGTYEQFF. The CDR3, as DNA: TGTGCCAGCAGAATGGGCGGAACCTACGAGCAGTTCTTC.

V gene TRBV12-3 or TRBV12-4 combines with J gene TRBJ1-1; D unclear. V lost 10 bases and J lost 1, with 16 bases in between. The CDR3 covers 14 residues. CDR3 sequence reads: CATLKGWENTEAFF. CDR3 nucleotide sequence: TGTGCCACCCTAAAGGGATGGGAGAACACTGAAGCTTTCTTT.